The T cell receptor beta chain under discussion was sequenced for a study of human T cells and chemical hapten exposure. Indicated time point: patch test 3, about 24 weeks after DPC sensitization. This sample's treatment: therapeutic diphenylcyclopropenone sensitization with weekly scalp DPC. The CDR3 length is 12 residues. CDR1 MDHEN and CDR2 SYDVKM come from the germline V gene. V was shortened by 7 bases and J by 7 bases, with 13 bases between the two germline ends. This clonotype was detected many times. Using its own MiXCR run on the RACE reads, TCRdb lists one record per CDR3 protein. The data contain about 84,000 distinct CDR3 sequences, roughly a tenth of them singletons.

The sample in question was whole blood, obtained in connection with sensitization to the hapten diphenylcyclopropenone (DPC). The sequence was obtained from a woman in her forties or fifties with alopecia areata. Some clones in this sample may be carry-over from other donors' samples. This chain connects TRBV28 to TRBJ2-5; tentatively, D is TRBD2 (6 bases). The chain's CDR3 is CASKEGIGTQYF. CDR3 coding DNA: TGTGCCAGCAAGGAGGGGATCGGGACCCAGTACTTC.